This TCR beta chain comes out of a study of OX40 agonist ivuxolimab in advanced cancers. V was pared by 1 base and J by 5 bases, with 17 bases between. This CDR3 is built from 16 residues. Germline CDR1 and CDR2: SGHAT and FQNNGV. Anyone with autoimmune disease history or systemic immunosuppression was excluded. The table came from immunoSEQ multiplex PCR; TCRdb's copy has only in-frame clones and leaves some out. The table has 60,000 to 65,000 clones, over 75% seen once. The material was CD4+ or CD8+ T cells sorted from blood, obtained in a trial of the OX40 agonist ivuxolimab. The rearrangement uses TRBV11-2 and TRBJ1-2; D is perhaps TRBD1 (6 bases). This clonotype was sampled from an adult with an advanced solid tumor such as melanoma, head and neck, liver or kidney cancer. CDR3 nucleotide sequence: TGTGCCAGCAGCTTAGGTAGGGGGGCGCGTGAATATGGCTACACCTTC. Amino acids: CASSLGRGAREYGYTF.